This passage covers 18 T cell receptor beta chains from one sample sequenced in a study of blood T cell repertoires in COVID-19. Assay used: immunoSEQ multiplex PCR; TCRdb lists only in-frame clones, some missing. In the table there are 300,000 to 350,000 clones, around 80% of which are singletons. Specimen: peripheral blood. These receptors were taken from a young man with active or convalescent COVID-19.

This chain joins TRBV27 and TRBJ1-2; the D gene is possibly TRBD1 (6 bases). Germline V lookup: CDR1 MNHEY, CDR2 SMNVEV (reference sequence). Trimming stripped 5 bases from V and 4 bases from J, with 14 bases between. This CDR3 contains 14 residues. This chain's CDR3 is CASSARRGGYGYTF. Here the CDR3 DNA reads TGTGCCAGCAGTGCCCGCAGGGGTGGCTATGGCTACACCTTC.

This rearrangement joins TRBV7-3 to TRBJ2-3; a weak D match, TRBD2 (5 bases). In germline, CDR1 is SGHTA, CDR2 FQGTGA. The CDR3 extends over 14 amino acids. V was shortened by 1 base and J by 4 bases, with 9 bases between the two germline ends. As DNA, the CDR3 is TGTGCCAGCAGCTTAAGTGGAGGCGCAGATACGCAGTATTTT. It yields the protein CASSLSGGADTQYF.

CDR3 amino acids: CASSQEGRGGQTQYF. CDR3 in DNA: TGTGCCAGCAGCCAAGAGGGGCGGGGGGGGCAGACCCAGTACTTC. This chain joins TRBV3-1 (or the pseudogene TRBV3-2) and TRBJ2-5, with 9 bases identical to TRBD2. This CDR3 contains 15 residues. The germline V gene encodes CDR1 LGHDT and CDR2 YNNKEL (reference sequence). V shed 0 bases and J 6 bases; nucleotides not matched to a gene: 5.

V is TRBV18 and J is TRBJ2-7, with 9 bases that match TRBD1. J lost 1 base, V lost 3 bases, and 10 bases had no gene match. The CDR3 spans 17 residues. Germline values: CDR1 KGHSH, CDR2 LQKENI. The CDR3 bases are TGTGCCAGCTCACCGTCCGGGGGACAGGGAGGTTCCTACGAGCAGTACTTC. Translated: CASSPSGGQGGSYEQYF.

The chain uses TRBV7-9 and TRBJ1-2, with 8 bases lining up with TRBD1. The V gene end was trimmed by 3 bases and the J gene end by 9 bases; junction bases not matched to a gene: 9. This CDR3 comprises 14 residues. Per the germline V gene, CDR1 is SEHNR and CDR2 is FQNEAQ (reference sequence). CDR3 coding DNA: TGTGCCAGCAGCTTGGACAGGGCCACGTTTAGCTACACCTTC. It is translated as CASSLDRATFSYTF.

This clone was detected once. The DNA for the CDR3 is TGTGCCAGCAGTGGAGACAGGGGGTTGAATGAAGCTTTCTTT. Translation gives CASSGDRGLNEAFF. This chain uses TRBV2 with TRBJ1-1; 9 bases are a match to TRBD1. CDR1 and CDR2 from the germline V gene are SNHLY and FYNNEI. The CDR3 runs to 14 residues. V was clipped by 4 bases and J by 7 bases; unmatched bases: 7. The full variable domain, rest sourced from reference TRBV2 and TRBJ1-1, is EPEVTQTPSHQVTQMGQEVILRCVPISNHLYFYWYRQILGQKVEFLVSFYNNEISEKSEIFDDQFSVERPDGSNFTLKIRSTKLEDSAMYFCASSGDRGLNEAFFGQGTRLTVV.

This chain connects TRBV21-1 to TRBJ2-2; TRBD1 is the table's D call, not checked against the DNA. TRBV21-1 is termed a pseudogene. This CDR3 has 20 residues. The CDR3 loop is CASTLPGQGGPDPGTGELFF. The CDR3 DNA follows: TGTGCCAGCACACTACCGGGACAGGGCGGTCCAGACCCCGGGACCGGGGAGCTGTTTTTT.

This sequence joins TRBV15 and TRBJ2-1, with 11 bases that match TRBD2. The CDR3 is 18 residues long. Germline V gene lookup returns CDR1 LNHNV and CDR2 YYDKDF (reference sequence). V was pared by 1 base and J by 0 bases, with 5 bases of the junction left unmatched. This CDR3 is CATSRGLAGGSSYNEQFF. Here the CDR3 DNA reads TGTGCCACCAGCAGAGGGCTAGCGGGGGGTAGCTCCTACAATGAGCAGTTCTTC.

The chain recombines TRBV6-1 with TRBJ2-3; D remains ambiguous. V was pared by 6 bases and J by 0 bases, with 7 bases between. CDR3 length: 13 amino acids. Germline CDR1 is MNHNS and CDR2 is SASEGT. The CDR3 nucleotides read TGTGCCAGCAGCGAGGTTAGCACAGATACGCAGTATTTT. Translating gives CASSEVSTDTQYF.

The J gene is TRBJ1-3, the V gene TRBV7-3; maybe TRBD1 (6 bases). There are 15 residues in the CDR3. The V end lost 5 bases, the J end lost 0 bases, and 11 bases lay between the germline ends. Germline lookup yields CDR1 SGHTA and CDR2 FQGTGA. CDR3 sequence reads: CASSAQGISGNTIYF. The CDR3, as DNA: TGTGCCAGCAGCGCTCAGGGGATCTCTGGAAACACCATATATTTT.

The rearrangement links TRBV2 to TRBJ2-7; 12 nucleotides agree with TRBD2. After removal of 11 bases from V and 7 bases from J, the junction contained 9 bases not matched to a gene. This CDR3 spans 13 amino acids. Germline V gene sequence: CDR1 SNHLY, CDR2 FYNNEI. CDR3: CAGQTSGRREQYF. The CDR3 DNA follows: TGTGCCGGTCAGACTAGCGGGAGAAGGGAGCAGTACTTC.

This chain links TRBV28 with TRBJ1-5; D possibly corresponds to TRBD1 (6 bases). The germline V gene encodes CDR1 MDHEN and CDR2 SYDVKM. The ends were cut back, 6 bases at V and 7 bases at J, with 16 bases in the middle. This CDR3 spans 14 amino acids. This chain's CDR3 is CASRLGGGEQPQHF. The CDR3 DNA follows: TGTGCCAGCAGACTGGGGGGGGGCGAGCAGCCCCAGCATTTT.

This clone has just a few counts. The chain recombines TRBV3-1 (or the pseudogene TRBV3-2) with TRBJ2-7, with D maybe TRBD2 (5 bases). Germline V gene lookup returns CDR1 LGHDT and CDR2 YNNKEL (reference sequence). This CDR3 comprises 15 residues. V lost 4 bases to trimming and J lost 0 bases, with 13 bases between them. The CDR3 coding sequence is TGTGCCAGCAGCCTAAGCGGCCTTGCCTCCTACGAGCAGTACTTC. Its translation is CASSLSGLASYEQYF.

V usage is TRBV30 and J usage is TRBJ1-6; the D is unclear. V lost 3 bases to trimming and J lost 9 bases, with 9 bases between them. CDR1 and CDR2 from the germline V gene are GTSNPN and SVGIG (reference sequence). The CDR3 has 12 amino acids. The CDR3 bases are TGTGCCTGGAGAGAGGAGGTTTCACCCCTCCACTTT. Encoded protein: CAWREEVSPLHF. The full variable domain, rest sourced from reference TRBV30 and TRBJ1-6, is SQTIHQWPATLVQPVGSPLSLECTVEGTSNPNLYWYRQAAGRGLQLLFYSVGIGQISSEVPQNLSASRPQDRQFILSSKKLLLSDSGFYLCAWREEVSPLHFGNGTRLTVT.

This clone was seen a handful of times. The chain recombines TRBV7-2 with TRBJ1-2; 8 bases agree with TRBD1. The junction had 13 bases not matched to a gene; V was cut back by 5 bases and J by 8 bases. Germline V gene sequence: CDR1 SGHTA, CDR2 FQGNSA. This CDR3 comprises 15 residues. In nucleotides, the CDR3 is TGTGCCAGCAGCCATTTCGGACAGGGAGTAAGGGGCTACACCTTC. Translating gives CASSHFGQGVRGYTF.

V is TRBV7-7 and J is TRBJ2-2; 10 nucleotides agree with TRBD2. CDR1 is SSHAT and CDR2 is FNYEAQ in the germline V gene (reference sequence). The CDR3 totals 15 residues. With V trimmed by 5 bases and J by 5 bases, 5 bases remained unmatched. CDR3 residues: CASSTAGGPTGELFF. CDR3 DNA: TGTGCCAGCAGCACAGCGGGAGGGCCTACCGGGGAGCTGTTTTTT. Variable domain in full (rest from reference TRBV7-7 and TRBJ2-2): GAGVSQSPRYKVTKRGQDVTLRCDPISSHATLYWYQQALGQGPEFLTYFNYEAQPDKSGLPSDRFSAERPEGSISTLTIQRTEQRDSAMYRCASSTAGGPTGELFFGEGSRLTVL.

The chain links TRBV28 to TRBJ1-5, with TRBD1 as a possible D gene (6 bases). Trimming stripped 6 bases from V and 3 bases from J, with 15 bases between. This CDR3 spans 15 amino acids. Germline loops: CDR1 MDHEN, CDR2 SYDVKM. CDR3 sequence (DNA): TGTGCCAGCAGCTGGGGGCGGATTGACAATCAGCCCCAGCATTTT. Protein sequence: CASSWGRIDNQPQHF.

J is TRBJ2-2 and V is TRBV5-1; the match to TRBD1 covers 9 bases. CDR1 is SGHRS, CDR2 YFSETQ, per germline. The V gene end was trimmed by 2 bases and the J gene end by 6 bases; junction bases not matched to a gene: 5. The length of the CDR3 is 15 residues. CDR3 in amino acids: CASSFGQGRSGELFF. The CDR3 nucleotides read TGCGCCAGCAGCTTCGGACAGGGGCGGTCCGGGGAGCTGTTTTTT.